This entry lists 5 T cell receptor beta chains sequenced from one sample in a study of T cell responses to AZD1222 COVID-19 vaccine. Repertoires were generated with immunoSEQ multiplex PCR, while TCRdb's copy carries only in-frame clones and drops some. Of some 130,000 clones in the sample, over 85% are singletons; the top ten hold under 3.5%. The specimen comprised peripheral blood, sampled on day 0 of AZD1222 vaccination. The receptors here all came from an adult in good health.

The chain couples TRBV29-1 to TRBJ1-4; D not certain. This CDR3 region has 13 residues. Per the germline V gene, CDR1 is SQVTM and CDR2 is ANQGSEA. V was cut by 7 bases and J by 3 bases, with 12 bases left in between. The DNA of the CDR3 is TGCAGCGCCCGAAAGGGTCCTAATGAAAAACTGTTTTTT. Its protein product is CSARKGPNEKLFF.

The rearrangement joins TRBV6-5 to TRBJ1-6, with a weak D call TRBD1 (5 bases). The V end lost 10 bases, the J end lost 1 base, and 8 bases lay between the germline ends. This CDR3 region has 13 residues. From germline, CDR1 is MNHEY and CDR2 SVGAGI. The CDR3 protein is CATRGSYNSPLHF. The DNA of the CDR3 is TGTGCCACCCGGGGGTCCTATAATTCACCCCTCCACTTT.

The rearrangement uses TRBV6-5 and TRBJ1-5; 7 bases are a match to TRBD1. Germline lookup yields CDR1 MNHEY and CDR2 SVGAGI. With V trimmed by 4 bases and J by 3 bases, 9 bases remained unmatched. The CDR3 has 16 amino acids. The CDR3, as DNA: TGTGCCAGCAGTTGGCTACCGGGACAGCCCAATCAGCCCCAGCATTTT. Translation: CASSWLPGQPNQPQHF.

This rearrangement joins TRBV14 to TRBJ2-1, with a possible D match to TRBD2 (5 bases). Trimming shortened V by 2 bases and J by 6 bases, and 11 bases separated the two germline ends. CDR1 and CDR2 from the germline V gene are SGHDN and FVKESK. CDR3 length equals 14 residues. The CDR3 protein is CASSQSPSLNEQFF. The CDR3 DNA reads as TGTGCCAGCAGCCAAAGCCCTAGCCTCAATGAGCAGTTCTTC.

This clone turned up a few times. The genes are TRBV7-8 and TRBJ2-7; a possible D gene is TRBD1 (5 bases). V was pared by 0 bases and J by 5 bases, with 17 bases between. This CDR3 is built from 16 residues. Germline CDR1 is SGHVS and CDR2 is FQNEAQ. In DNA, the CDR3 is TGTGCCAGCAGCTTAGCCCCCCCGGGCAGGGAAAACGAGCAGTACTTC. This encodes CASSLAPPGRENEQYF.